This TCR beta chain was captured by sequencing in a study of response to subunit inactivated influenza vaccine. This clonotype was counted between two and nine times. What it recognizes is unknown. TCRdb used MiXCR to reprocess the RT-PCR reads, holding one entry per CDR3 protein. The table has 500,000 to 600,000 distinct CDR3 sequences, 12% to 15% seen once. The V and J ends lost 8 bases and 1 base respectively, with 18 bases between them. The CDR3 has 16 residues. Study outcomes and limitations: With each seasonal influenza vaccination, the authors suggested, few new T cells are recruited.

This sequence joins TRBV12-3 or TRBV12-4 and TRBJ1-5; maybe TRBD1 (6 bases). This clonotype originated in a man in his forties or fifties who received an inactivated influenza vaccine. Sequencing used PBMCs from blood, obtained 11 to 12 days after vaccination. CDR3 in amino acids: CASADRIVPSNQPQHF. DNA for the CDR3: TGTGCCAGCGCGGACAGAATAGTACCAAGCAATCAGCCCCAGCATTTT.